This is a list of T cell receptor beta chains from one sample in a study of blood T cell repertoires in COVID-19. Profiled with immunoSEQ multiplex PCR; TCRdb holds only in-frame clones, not every one. The sample gives approximately 380,000 clones, more than 75% of which show up once; roughly 1.2% is in the top ten. Source material: PBMCs or T cells enriched from blood (not recorded which). Receptors were obtained from a woman in her late teens or twenties who had recovered from COVID-19. Each CDR3 is given with its conserved first and last residue. The D gene is left open where the match is weak. The size field is filled for only some rows; it gives once, few, many or a size class.

J: TRBJ1-6
V: TRBV3-1/TRBV3-2
D: TRBD1
size: few
DNA: TGTGCCAGCAGCCAAGCAGGGACAGGGGGGAATTCACCCCTCCACTTT
CDR3: CASSQAGTGGNSPLHF

J: TRBJ2-5
V: TRBV5-1
D: -
size: few
DNA: TGCGCCAGCAGCTTGGAACTCCCAGAGACCCAGTACTTC
CDR3: CASSLELPETQYF

J: TRBJ2-1
V: TRBV29-1
D: TRBD1
size: -
DNA: TGCAGCCTCCTTGGGACAGGGATTTACAATGAGCAGTTCTTC
CDR3: CSLLGTGIYNEQFF

J: TRBJ2-7
V: TRBV10-1
D: TRBD1
size: once
DNA: TGCGCCAGCAGTGAGGGATTACAGGGGAGAAACGAGCAGTACTTC
CDR3: CASSEGLQGRNEQYF

J: TRBJ2-1
V: TRBV18
D: -
size: -
DNA: TGTGCCAGCAGGACAGTGTACAATGAGCAGTTCTTC
CDR3: CASRTVYNEQFF

J: TRBJ2-7
V: TRBV11-2
D: -
size: -
DNA: TGTGCCAGCAGCTTAGTGGACGGGGGCTACGAGCAGTACTTC
CDR3: CASSLVDGGYEQYF

J: TRBJ1-1
V: TRBV28
D: -
size: few
DNA: TGTGATTATTACCGGACTCTGAACACTGAAGCTTTCTTT
CDR3: CDYYRTLNTEAFF

J: TRBJ1-6
V: TRBV29-1
D: -
size: -
DNA: TGCAGCGTTGAAGATCGCCGGGGAATCTATAATTCACCCCTCCACTTT
CDR3: CSVEDRRGIYNSPLHF

J: TRBJ1-1
V: TRBV6-5
D: TRBD1
size: -
DNA: TGTGCCAGCAGCCGAAAAATAACAGGGGGCACTGAAGCTTTCTTT
CDR3: CASSRKITGGTEAFF

J: TRBJ1-4
V: TRBV3-1/TRBV3-2
D: -
size: -
DNA: TGTGCCAGCAGCCAATCGGCGCGGGCGCGGGGGGAAAAACTGTTTTTT
CDR3: CASSQSARARGEKLFF

J: TRBJ2-1
V: TRBV20-1
D: TRBD1
size: -
DNA: TGCAGTGCTAGTCGGTATCGGAACAGGGGGAACTCCTACAATGAGCAGTTCTTC
CDR3: CSASRYRNRGNSYNEQFF

J: TRBJ2-7
V: TRBV2
D: -
size: -
DNA: TGTGCCAGCAGCGCCCGGGGAGGAACGATCTACGAGCAGTACTTC
CDR3: CASSARGGTIYEQYF

J: TRBJ1-1
V: TRBV12-3/TRBV12-4
D: -
size: -
DNA: TGTGCCAGCAGTACACAAGTTAACACTGAAGCTTTCTTT
CDR3: CASSTQVNTEAFF